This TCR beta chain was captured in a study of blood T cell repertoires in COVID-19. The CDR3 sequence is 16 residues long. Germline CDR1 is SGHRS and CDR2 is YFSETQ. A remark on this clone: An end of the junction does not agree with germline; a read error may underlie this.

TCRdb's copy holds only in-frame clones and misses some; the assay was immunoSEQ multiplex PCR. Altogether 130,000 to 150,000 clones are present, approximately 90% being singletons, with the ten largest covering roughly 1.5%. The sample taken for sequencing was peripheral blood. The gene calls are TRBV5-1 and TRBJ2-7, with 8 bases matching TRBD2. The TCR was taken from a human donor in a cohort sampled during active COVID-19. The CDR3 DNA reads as TGCGCCAGCAGTTTGGTGGGCGGGGGGATCTCCTACGAGCAGTACTTC. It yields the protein CASSLVGGGISYEQYF.